This TCR beta chain was recovered during a study of regulatory T cells in long-lasting Graves disease. This CDR3 spans 14 amino acids. V gave up 4 bases and J gave up 1 base, with 10 bases separating them. Germline V gives CDR1 KGHSH, CDR2 LQKENI. Time point denoted: newly diagnosed GD, antithyroid drugs for less than 3 months. Construction of the TCR library relied on RNA isolated from PBMCs. The authors built TCR beta libraries using iRepertoire HTBI primers and Arm-PCR of CDR3 regions. Original methodology: Identification yielded 55 to 75 TRBV and under 15 TRBJ segments across samples. MiXCR, run by TCRdb on the multiplex PCR reads, gives a single entry per CDR3 protein. These V and J calls originate from TCRdb's pipeline instead of the authors' own analysis. The sample holds 250,000 or so distinct CDR3 sequences, roughly 21% seen once.

Source: peripheral blood mononuclear cells (PBMCs), taken at new diagnosis, from a patient treated with antithyroid drugs. V usage is TRBV18 and J usage is TRBJ2-5; D gene uncertain. The TCR sequence derives from a female donor with Graves disease. CDR3 DNA: TGTGCCAGCTCACAGGGAACACTCCAAGAGACCCAGTACTTC. Encoded protein: CASSQGTLQETQYF.